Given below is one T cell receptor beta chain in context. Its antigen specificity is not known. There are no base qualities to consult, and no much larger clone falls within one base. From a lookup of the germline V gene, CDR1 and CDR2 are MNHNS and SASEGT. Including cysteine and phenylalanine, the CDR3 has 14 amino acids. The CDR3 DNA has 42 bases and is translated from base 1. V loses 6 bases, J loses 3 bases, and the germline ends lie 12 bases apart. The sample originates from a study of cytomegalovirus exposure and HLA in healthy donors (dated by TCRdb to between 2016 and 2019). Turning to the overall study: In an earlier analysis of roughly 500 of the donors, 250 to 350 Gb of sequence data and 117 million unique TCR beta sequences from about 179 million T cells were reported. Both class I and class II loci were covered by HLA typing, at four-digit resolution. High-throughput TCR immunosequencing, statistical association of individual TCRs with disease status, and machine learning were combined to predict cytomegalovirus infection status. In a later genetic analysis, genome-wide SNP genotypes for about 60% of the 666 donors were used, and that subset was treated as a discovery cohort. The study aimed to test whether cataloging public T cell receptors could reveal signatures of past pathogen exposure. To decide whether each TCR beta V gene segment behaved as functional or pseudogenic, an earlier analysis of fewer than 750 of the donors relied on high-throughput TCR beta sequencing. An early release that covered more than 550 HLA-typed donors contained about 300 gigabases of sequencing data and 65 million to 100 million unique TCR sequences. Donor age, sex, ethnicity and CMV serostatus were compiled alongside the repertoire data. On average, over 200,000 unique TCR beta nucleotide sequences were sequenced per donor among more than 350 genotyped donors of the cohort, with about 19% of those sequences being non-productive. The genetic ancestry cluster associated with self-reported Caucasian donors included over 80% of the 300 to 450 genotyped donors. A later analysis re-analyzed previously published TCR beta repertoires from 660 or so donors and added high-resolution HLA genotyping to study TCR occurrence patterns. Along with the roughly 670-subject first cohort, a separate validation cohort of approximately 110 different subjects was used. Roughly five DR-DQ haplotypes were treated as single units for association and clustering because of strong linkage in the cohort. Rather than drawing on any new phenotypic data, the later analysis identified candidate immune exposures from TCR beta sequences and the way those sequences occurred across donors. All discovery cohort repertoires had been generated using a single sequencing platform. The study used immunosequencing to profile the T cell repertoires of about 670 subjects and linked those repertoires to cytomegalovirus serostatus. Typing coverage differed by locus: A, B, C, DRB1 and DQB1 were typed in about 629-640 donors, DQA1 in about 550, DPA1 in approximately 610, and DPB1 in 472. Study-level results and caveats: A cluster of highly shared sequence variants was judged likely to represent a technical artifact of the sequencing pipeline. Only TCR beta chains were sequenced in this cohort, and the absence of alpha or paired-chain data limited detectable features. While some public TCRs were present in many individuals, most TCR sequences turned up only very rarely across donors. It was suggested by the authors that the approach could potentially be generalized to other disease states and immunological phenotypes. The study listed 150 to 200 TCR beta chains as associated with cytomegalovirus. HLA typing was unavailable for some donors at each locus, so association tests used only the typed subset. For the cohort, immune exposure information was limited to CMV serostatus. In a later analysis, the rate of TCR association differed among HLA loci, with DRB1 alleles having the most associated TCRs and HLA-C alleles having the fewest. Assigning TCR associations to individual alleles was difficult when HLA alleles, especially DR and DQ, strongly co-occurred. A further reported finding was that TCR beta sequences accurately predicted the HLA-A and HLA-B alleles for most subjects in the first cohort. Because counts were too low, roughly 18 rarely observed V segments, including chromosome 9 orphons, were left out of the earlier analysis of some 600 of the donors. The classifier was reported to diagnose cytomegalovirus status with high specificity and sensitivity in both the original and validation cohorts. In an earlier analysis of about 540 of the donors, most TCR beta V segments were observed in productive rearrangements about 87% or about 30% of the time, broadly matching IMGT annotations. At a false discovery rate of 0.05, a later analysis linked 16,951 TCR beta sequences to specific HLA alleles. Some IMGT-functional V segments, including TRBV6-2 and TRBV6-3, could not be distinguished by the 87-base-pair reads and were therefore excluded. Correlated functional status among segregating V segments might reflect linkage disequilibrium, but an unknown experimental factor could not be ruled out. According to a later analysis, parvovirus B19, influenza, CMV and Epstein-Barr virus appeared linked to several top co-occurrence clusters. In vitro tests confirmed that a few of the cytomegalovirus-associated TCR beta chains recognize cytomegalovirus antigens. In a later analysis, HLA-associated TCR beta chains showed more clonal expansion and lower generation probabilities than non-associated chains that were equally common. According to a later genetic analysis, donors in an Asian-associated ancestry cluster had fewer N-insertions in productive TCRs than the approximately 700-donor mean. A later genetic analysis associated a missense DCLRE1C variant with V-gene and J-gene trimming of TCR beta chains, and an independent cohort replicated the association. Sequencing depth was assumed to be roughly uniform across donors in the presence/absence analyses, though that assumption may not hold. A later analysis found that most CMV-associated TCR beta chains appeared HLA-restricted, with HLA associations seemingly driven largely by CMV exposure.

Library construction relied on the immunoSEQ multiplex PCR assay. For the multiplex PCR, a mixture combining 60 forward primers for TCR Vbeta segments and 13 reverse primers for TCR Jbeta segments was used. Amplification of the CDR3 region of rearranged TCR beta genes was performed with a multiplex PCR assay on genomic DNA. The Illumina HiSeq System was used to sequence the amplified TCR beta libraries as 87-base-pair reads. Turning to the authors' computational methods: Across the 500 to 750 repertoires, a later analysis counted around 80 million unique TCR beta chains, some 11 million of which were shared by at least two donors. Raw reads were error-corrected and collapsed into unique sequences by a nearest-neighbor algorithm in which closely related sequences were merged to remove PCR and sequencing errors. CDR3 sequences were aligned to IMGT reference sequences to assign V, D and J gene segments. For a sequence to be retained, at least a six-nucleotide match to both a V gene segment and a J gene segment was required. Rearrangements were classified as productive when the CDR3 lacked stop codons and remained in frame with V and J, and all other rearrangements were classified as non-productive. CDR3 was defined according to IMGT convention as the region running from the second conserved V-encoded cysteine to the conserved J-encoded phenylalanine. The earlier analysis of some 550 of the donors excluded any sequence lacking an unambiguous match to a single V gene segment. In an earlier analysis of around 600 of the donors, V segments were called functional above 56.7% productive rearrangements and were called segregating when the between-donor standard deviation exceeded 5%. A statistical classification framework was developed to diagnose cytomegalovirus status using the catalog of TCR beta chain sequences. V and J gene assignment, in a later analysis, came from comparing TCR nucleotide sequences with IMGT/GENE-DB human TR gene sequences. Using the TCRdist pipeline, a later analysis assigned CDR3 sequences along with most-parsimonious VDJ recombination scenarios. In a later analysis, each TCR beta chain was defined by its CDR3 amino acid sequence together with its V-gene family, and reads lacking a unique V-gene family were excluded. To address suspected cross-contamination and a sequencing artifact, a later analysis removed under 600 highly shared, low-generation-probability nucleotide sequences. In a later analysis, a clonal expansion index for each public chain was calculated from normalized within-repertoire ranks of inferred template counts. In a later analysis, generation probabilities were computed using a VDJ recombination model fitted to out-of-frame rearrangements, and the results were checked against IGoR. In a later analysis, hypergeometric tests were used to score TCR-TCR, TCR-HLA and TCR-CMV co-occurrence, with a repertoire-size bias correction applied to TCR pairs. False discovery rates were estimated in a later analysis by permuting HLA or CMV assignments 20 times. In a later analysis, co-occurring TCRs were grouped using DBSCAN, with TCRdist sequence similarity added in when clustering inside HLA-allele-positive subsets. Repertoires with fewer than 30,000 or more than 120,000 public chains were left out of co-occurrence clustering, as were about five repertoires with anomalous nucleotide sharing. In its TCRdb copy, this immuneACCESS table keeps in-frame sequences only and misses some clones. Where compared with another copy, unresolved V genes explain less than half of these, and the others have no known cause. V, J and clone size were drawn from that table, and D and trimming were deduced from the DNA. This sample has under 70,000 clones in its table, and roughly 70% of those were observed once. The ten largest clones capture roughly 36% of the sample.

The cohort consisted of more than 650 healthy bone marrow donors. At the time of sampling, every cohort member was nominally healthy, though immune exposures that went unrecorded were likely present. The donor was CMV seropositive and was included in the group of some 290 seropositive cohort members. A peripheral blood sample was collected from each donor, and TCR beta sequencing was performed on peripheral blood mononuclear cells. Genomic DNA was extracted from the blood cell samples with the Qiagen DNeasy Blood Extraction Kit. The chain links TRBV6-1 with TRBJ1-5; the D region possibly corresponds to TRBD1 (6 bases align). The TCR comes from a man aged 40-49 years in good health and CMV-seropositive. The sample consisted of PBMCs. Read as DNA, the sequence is TGTGCCAGCAGCTTGGCGGGGGCCAATCAGCCCCAGCATTTT. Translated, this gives CASSLAGANQPQHF.